This TCR beta chain was observed in a study of blood T cell repertoires in COVID-19. Across the study: Samples representing acute and convalescent COVID-19 were sourced from the United States, Italy and Spain. PBMCs, B-cell-depleted T cells, or T cells provided the cDNA or gDNA that made up the material.

In its sample, this clone was seen a few times. The data were produced by immunoSEQ multiplex PCR, yet TCRdb's version contains in-frame clones alone and is incomplete. The table has about 400,000 clones, less than 90% seen once. V lost 8 bases, J lost 3 bases, and 3 bases stayed unmatched. CDR1 and CDR2 from the germline V gene are MNHEY and SVGAGI. The CDR3 totals 12 residues. Sequencing was performed on PBMCs or T cells enriched from blood (not recorded which). The receptor's source is a woman aged 25 to 45 who had recovered from COVID-19. V is TRBV6-5 and J is TRBJ1-1; 7 nucleotides line up with TRBD1. The CDR3 is CASVRGDTEAFF. The CDR3 bases are TGTGCCAGCGTCAGGGGGGACACTGAAGCTTTCTTT.